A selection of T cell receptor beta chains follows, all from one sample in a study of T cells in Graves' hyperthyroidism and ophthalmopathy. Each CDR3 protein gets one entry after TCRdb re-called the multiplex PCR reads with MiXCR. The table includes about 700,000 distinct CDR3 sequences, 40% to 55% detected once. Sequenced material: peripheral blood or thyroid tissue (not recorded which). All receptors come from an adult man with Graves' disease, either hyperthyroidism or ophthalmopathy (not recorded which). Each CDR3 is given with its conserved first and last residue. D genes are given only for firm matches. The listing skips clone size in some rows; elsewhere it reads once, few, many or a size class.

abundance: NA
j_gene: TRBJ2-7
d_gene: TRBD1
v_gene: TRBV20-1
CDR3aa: CSAKPPGTGYEQYF
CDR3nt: TGCAGTGCCAAACCCCCAGGGACAGGCTACGAGCAGTACTTC

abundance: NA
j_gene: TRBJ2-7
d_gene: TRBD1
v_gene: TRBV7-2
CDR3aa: CASSLGGTGKGEQYF
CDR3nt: TGTGCCAGCAGCTTAGGCGGGACAGGGAAAGGCGAGCAGTACTTC

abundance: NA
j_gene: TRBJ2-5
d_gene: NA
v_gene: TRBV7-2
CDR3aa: CASSRTSPIRGTQYF
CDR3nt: TGTGCCAGCAGCCGTACTAGCCCCATCAGGGGGACCCAGTACTTC

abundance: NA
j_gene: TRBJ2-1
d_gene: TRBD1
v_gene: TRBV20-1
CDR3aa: CSAGERGPSYNEQFF
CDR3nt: TGCAGTGCTGGGGAGAGGGGGCCCTCCTACAATGAGCAGTTCTTC

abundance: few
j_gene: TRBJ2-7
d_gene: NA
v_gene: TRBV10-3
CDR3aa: CAISESGDGYEQYF
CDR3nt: TGTGCCATCAGTGAGTCGGGGGATGGCTACGAGCAGTACTTC

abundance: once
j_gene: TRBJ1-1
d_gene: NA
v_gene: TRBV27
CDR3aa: CASSFEQGTGTEAFF
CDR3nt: TGTGCCAGCAGTTTTGAGCAGGGTACAGGCACTGAAGCTTTCTTT

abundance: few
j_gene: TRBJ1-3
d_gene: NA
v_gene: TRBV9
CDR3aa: CASSGSGFSGNTIYF
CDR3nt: TGTGCCAGCAGCGGGTCAGGGTTCTCTGGAAACACCATATATTTT

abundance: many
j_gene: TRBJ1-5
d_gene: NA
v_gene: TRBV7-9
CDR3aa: CASSLTGQPQHF
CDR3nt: TGTGCCAGCAGCCTAACGGGACAGCCCCAGCATTTT

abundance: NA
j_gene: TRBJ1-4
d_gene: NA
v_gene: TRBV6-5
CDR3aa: CASSYLLAEPNEKLFF
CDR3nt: TGTGCCAGCAGTTACCTTTTGGCGGAACCTAATGAAAAACTGTTTTTT

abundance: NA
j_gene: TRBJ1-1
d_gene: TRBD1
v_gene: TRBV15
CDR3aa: CATSRSKGAASEAFF
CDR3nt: TGTGCCACCAGCAGGTCAAAGGGGGCGGCGTCTGAAGCTTTCTTT

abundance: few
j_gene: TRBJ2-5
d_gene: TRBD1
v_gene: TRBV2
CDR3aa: CASSGGDRAQETQYF
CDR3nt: TGTGCCAGCAGTGGAGGGGACAGGGCGCAAGAGACCCAGTACTTC

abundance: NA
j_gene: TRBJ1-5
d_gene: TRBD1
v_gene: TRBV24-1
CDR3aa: CATGTGSNQPQHF
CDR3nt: TGTGCCACAGGGACAGGGAGCAATCAGCCCCAGCATTTT

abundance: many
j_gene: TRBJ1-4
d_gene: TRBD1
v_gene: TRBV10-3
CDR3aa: CAISGGQGEKLFF
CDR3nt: TGTGCCATCAGTGGGGGACAGGGAGAAAAACTGTTTTTT

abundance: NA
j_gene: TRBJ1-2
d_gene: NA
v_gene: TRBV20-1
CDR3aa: CSPSGNYGYTF
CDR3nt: TGCAGTCCCTCCGGAAACTATGGCTACACCTTC

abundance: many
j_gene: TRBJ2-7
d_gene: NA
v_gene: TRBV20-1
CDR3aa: CSASPMDSSYEQYF
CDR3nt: TGCAGTGCTAGTCCGATGGACAGTTCCTACGAGCAGTACTTC

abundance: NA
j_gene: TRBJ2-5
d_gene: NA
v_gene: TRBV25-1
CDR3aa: CASSGIGETQYF
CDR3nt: TGTGCCAGCAGCGGGATCGGGGAGACCCAGTACTTC

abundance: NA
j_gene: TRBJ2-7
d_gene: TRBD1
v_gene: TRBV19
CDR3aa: CATMTGAYEQYF
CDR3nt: TGTGCCACCATGACAGGGGCCTACGAGCAGTACTTC

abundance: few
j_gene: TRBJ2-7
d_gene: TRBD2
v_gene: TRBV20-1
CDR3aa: CSARETSGSGSLTYEQYF
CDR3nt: TGCAGTGCTAGAGAGACTAGCGGGAGTGGGAGCCTTACCTACGAGCAGTACTTC

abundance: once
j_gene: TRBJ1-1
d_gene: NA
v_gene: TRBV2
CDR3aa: CAISESGVWTFF
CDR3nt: TGTGCCATCAGTGAGTCAGGGGTGTGGACTTTCTTT

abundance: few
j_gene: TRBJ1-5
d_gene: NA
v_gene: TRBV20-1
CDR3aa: CSVSAGWGQPQHF
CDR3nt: TGCAGTGTGAGCGCAGGGTGGGGGCAGCCCCAGCATTTT

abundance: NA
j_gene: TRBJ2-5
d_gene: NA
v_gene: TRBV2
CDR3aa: CASSEYHYQETQYF
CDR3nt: TGTGCCAGCAGTGAGTACCACTACCAAGAGACCCAGTACTTC

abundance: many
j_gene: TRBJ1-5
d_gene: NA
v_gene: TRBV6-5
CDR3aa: CASSSQGNQPQHF
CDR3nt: TGTGCCAGCAGCTCTCAGGGTAATCAGCCCCAGCATTTT

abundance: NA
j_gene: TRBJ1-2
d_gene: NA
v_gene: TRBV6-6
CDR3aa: CASSYGSVGLHYGYTF
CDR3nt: TGTGCCAGCAGTTACGGATCGGTAGGCCTACACTATGGCTACACCTTC

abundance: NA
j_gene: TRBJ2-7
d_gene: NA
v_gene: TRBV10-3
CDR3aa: CAISDPTRSSYEQYF
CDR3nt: TGTGCCATCAGTGATCCGACTCGGAGCTCCTACGAGCAGTACTTC

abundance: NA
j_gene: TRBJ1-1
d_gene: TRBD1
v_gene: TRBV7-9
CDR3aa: CASRDDRGLRTEAFF
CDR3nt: TGTGCCAGCAGGGACGACAGGGGGCTGAGGACTGAAGCTTTCTTT

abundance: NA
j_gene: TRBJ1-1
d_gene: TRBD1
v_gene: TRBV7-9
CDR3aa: CASSKDRGWLEAFF
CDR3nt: TGTGCCAGCAGTAAGGACAGGGGGTGGCTAGAAGCTTTCTTT

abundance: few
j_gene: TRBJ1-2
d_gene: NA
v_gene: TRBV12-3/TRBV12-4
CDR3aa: CASSSTEGGYGYTF
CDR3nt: TGTGCCAGCAGTTCGACAGAAGGGGGCTATGGCTACACCTTC

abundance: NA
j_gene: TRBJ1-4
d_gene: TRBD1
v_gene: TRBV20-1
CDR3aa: CSARAGTGAEKLFF
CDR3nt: TGCAGTGCTAGGGCCGGGACAGGGGCCGAAAAACTGTTTTTT

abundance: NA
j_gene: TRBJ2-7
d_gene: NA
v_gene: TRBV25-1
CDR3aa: CAWNRRGDYEQYF
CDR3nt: TGTGCCTGGAACCGGAGGGGGGACTACGAGCAGTACTTC

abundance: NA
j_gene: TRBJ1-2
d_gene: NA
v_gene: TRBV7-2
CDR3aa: CASSVLANYGYTF
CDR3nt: TGTGCCAGCAGCGTGTTAGCTAACTATGGCTACACCTTC

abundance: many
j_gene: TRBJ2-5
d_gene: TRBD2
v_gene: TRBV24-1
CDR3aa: CATSDRLAGFETQYF
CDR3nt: TGTGCCACCAGTGACCGACTAGCGGGGTTCGAGACCCAGTACTTC

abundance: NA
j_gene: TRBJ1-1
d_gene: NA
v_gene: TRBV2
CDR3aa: CASRTGLTEAFF
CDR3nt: TGTGCCAGCAGAACAGGGCTAACTGAAGCTTTCTTT

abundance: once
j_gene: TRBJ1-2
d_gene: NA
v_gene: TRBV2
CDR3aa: CAESGGYGYTF
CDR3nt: TGTGCCGAGTCGGGGGGATATGGCTACACCTTC

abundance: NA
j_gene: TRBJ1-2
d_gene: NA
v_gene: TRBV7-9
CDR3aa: CASSLDAAFYGYTF
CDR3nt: TGTGCCAGCAGCTTAGATGCAGCTTTCTATGGCTACACCTTC

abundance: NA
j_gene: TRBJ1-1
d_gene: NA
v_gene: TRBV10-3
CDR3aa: CAITERESGAEAFF
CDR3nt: TGTGCCATCACCGAACGGGAATCTGGGGCTGAAGCTTTCTTT

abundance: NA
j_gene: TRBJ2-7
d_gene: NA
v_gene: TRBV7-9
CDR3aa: CASSFGRGEQYF
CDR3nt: TGTGCCAGCAGCTTCGGACGAGGGGAGCAGTACTTC

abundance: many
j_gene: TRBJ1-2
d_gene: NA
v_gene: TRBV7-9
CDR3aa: CASSAYRDGYTF
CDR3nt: TGTGCCAGCAGCGCGTACAGGGACGGCTACACCTTC

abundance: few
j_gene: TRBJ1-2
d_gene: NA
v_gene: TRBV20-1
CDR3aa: CSAKPASQGPNYGYTF
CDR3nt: TGCAGTGCTAAACCCGCGTCGCAGGGACCTAACTATGGCTACACCTTC

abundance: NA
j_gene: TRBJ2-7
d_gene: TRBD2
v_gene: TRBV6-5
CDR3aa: CASSYTSGVYEQYF
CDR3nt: TGTGCCAGCAGTTACACTAGCGGAGTCTACGAGCAGTACTTC

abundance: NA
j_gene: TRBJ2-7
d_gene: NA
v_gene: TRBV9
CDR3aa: CASSVDVGEQYF
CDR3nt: TGTGCCAGCAGCGTAGACGTGGGGGAGCAGTACTTC